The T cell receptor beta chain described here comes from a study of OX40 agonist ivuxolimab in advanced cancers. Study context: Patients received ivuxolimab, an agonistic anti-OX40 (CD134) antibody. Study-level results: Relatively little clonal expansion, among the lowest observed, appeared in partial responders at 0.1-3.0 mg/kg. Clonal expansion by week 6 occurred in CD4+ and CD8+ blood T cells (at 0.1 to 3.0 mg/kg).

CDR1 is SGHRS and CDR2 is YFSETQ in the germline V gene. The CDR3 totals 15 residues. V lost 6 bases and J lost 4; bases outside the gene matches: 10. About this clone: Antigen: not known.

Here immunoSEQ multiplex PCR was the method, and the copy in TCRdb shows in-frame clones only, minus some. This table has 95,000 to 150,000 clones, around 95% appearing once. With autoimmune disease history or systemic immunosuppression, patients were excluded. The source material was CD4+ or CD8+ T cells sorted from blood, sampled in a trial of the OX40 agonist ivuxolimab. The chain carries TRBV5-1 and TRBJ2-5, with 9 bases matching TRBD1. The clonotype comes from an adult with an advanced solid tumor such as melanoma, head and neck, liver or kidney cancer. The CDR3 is CASTPPTGGGETQYF. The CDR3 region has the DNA TGCGCCAGCACACCCCCGACAGGGGGGGGAGAGACCCAGTACTTC.